The present entry profiles one T cell receptor beta chain with its context. Profiling relied on immunoSEQ multiplex PCR, and the TCRdb table lists in-frame clones only, not all of them. The sample consists of about 590,000 clones, around 95% of them appearing once. These data are taken from a study of shared clonotypes between healthy human individuals. The V gene's germline CDR1 is MNHNS and CDR2 SASEGT. The CDR3 is 17 amino acids. V lost 0 bases to trimming and J lost 1 base, with 15 bases between them. CD45RO-negative, CCR7-positively selected cells formed the naive CD8 fraction, excluding terminally differentiated effector memory CD45RA+ cells.

The V and J genes are TRBV6-1 and TRBJ1-1; D perhaps matches TRBD1 (5 bases). Sequencing input: naive CD8+ T cells sorted from blood. The sequence came from a woman between 25 and 40 years old in good health. The DNA of the CDR3 is TGTGCCAGCAGTGAAGCCGAGGGGACGAATTGGAACACTGAAGCTTTCTTT. This codes for CASSEAEGTNWNTEAFF.